This passage covers 14 T cell receptor beta chains from one sample sequenced in a study of blood T cell repertoires in COVID-19. Repertoires were generated with immunoSEQ multiplex PCR, while TCRdb's copy carries only in-frame clones and drops some. The sample contains approximately 170,000 clones, 84% of which appear only once. The source material was PBMCs or T cells enriched from blood (not recorded which). The receptors were sampled from a woman between 45 and 65 years old who had recovered from COVID-19.

The chain joins TRBV2 to TRBJ1-5; D is undetermined. The CDR3 length is 13 residues. Between the trimmed V and J ends, which lost 0 bases and 7 bases, there was a span of 7 bases. Germline values: CDR1 SNHLY, CDR2 FYNNEI. This chain's CDR3 is CASSEAKHQPQHF. DNA of the CDR3: TGTGCCAGCAGTGAAGCGAAACACCAGCCCCAGCATTTT.

The CDR3 region is CASSLVGQGIEQYF. For the CDR3, the DNA is TGCGCCAGCAGCTTGGTTGGACAGGGTATCGAGCAGTACTTC. The chain uses TRBV5-1 and TRBJ2-7, with 8 bases identical to TRBD1. Germline CDR1 is SGHRS and CDR2 is YFSETQ. The CDR3 loop spans 14 amino acids. V lost 0 bases and J lost 6; bases outside the gene matches: 5. The whole variable domain, remainder taken from reference TRBV5-1 and TRBJ2-7, is KAGVTQTPRYLIKTRGQQVTLSCSPISGHRSVSWYQQTPGQGLQFLFEYFSETQRNKGNFPGRFSGRQFSNSRSEMNVSTLELGDSALYLCASSLVGQGIEQYFGPGTRLTVT.

This clone was seen only once. The rearrangement joins TRBV6-2 or TRBV6-3 to TRBJ1-2, with D unresolved. Germline lookup yields CDR1 MNHEY and CDR2 SVGEGT. The length of the CDR3 is 12 residues. V lost 2 bases, J lost 7 bases, and 8 bases lay in between. Here the CDR3 reads CASSYGQGGYTF. Here the CDR3 DNA reads TGTGCCAGCAGTTACGGGCAAGGTGGCTACACCTTC.

The V and J genes are TRBV7-2 and TRBJ2-5, with a tentative D call TRBD1 (6 bases). The CDR3 has 16 residues. Germline CDR1 is SGHTA and CDR2 is FQGNSA. Between the trimmed V and J ends, which lost 2 bases and 2 bases, there was a span of 15 bases. CDR3 protein: CASSLTLGALQETQYF. CDR3 bases: TGTGCCAGCAGCTTAACGCTGGGGGCTTTACAAGAGACCCAGTACTTC.

The gene calls are TRBV25-1 and TRBJ1-2; a weak D match, TRBD1 (6 bases). Per germline, CDR1 MGHDK and CDR2 SYGVNS. V was clipped by 5 bases and J by 7 bases, with 14 bases between them. The CDR3 sequence is 13 residues long. CDR3 in amino acids: CASSPFDRTGYTF. In nucleotides, the CDR3 is TGTGCCAGCAGTCCCTTCGACAGGACTGGCTACACCTTC.

The chain is built from TRBV4-3 and TRBJ1-6; perhaps TRBD1 as D (6 bases). The CDR3 runs 15 residues. V gave up 1 base and J gave up 9 bases, with 13 bases separating them. Germline V gives CDR1 LGHNA, CDR2 YSLEER. The CDR3 loop reads CASSQVVGGRSPLHF. The CDR3 bases are TGCGCCAGCAGCCAAGTGGTCGGGGGGCGTTCACCCCTCCACTTT.

The V call is TRBV19, the J call TRBJ2-1; a possible D gene is TRBD2 (5 bases). The CDR3 contains 14 residues. CDR1 LNHDA and CDR2 SQIVND come from the germline V gene (reference sequence). The germline V and J ends were trimmed by 7 bases and 0 bases, with 10 bases remaining between them. CDR3 coding DNA: TGTGCCAGTACGCGGGCGGGCTCCTACAATGAGCAGTTCTTC. Protein: CASTRAGSYNEQFF.

J is TRBJ1-2 and V is TRBV29-1; TRBD1 agrees at 8 bases. V lost 7 bases, J lost 4 bases, and 8 bases stayed unmatched. The CDR3 sequence is 13 residues long. Germline V gene data show CDR1 as SQVTM and CDR2 as ANQGSEA. For the CDR3, the DNA is TGCAGCGCCGCCGGACAGGGTGGCTATGGCTACACCTTC. The encoded protein is CSAAGQGGYGYTF. The variable domain in full, with the rest retrieved from reference TRBV29-1 and TRBJ1-2, is SAVISQKPSRDICQRGTSLTIQCQVDSQVTMMFWYRQQPGQSLTLIATANQGSEATYESGFVIDKFPISRPNLTFSTLTVSNMSPEDSSIYLCSAAGQGGYGYTFGSGTRLTVV.

The CDR3 loop is CASSSRETRVHYGYTF. CDR3 DNA sequence: TGTGCCAGTAGTAGTAGGGAAACCAGGGTTCACTATGGCTACACCTTC. The chain joins TRBV19 to TRBJ1-2, with D tentatively TRBD1 (5 bases). The length of the CDR3 is 16 residues. V was clipped by 4 bases and J by 3 bases, with 18 bases between them. Germline V lookup: CDR1 LNHDA, CDR2 SQIVND (reference sequence).

The rearrangement uses TRBV9 and TRBJ2-1; TRBD1 matches at 9 bases. The trim removed 3 bases at V and 3 bases at J, leaving 4 bases unmatched. This CDR3 comprises 15 residues. The germline gives CDR1 SGDLS, CDR2 YYNGEE. As DNA, the CDR3 is TGTGCCAGCAGCGGTACAGGGGGCGGCTACAATGAGCAGTTCTTC. Translating gives CASSGTGGGYNEQFF.

This clone was counted between two and nine times. The chain couples TRBV28 to TRBJ2-1; the D gene is possibly TRBD2 (6 bases). The V end lost 3 bases, the J end lost 9 bases, and 12 bases lay between the germline ends. The CDR3 loop spans 13 amino acids. Germline CDR1 is MDHEN and CDR2 is SYDVKM. CDR3 region: CASSFGGGREQFF. CDR3 sequence (DNA): TGTGCCAGCAGTTTTGGGGGAGGCCGTGAGCAGTTCTTC.

The chain combines TRBV28 with TRBJ2-2; 13 bases line up with TRBD2. CDR1 and CDR2 from the germline V gene are MDHEN and SYDVKM. The J segment lost 8 bases and the V segment lost 3 bases, leaving 0 bases of the junction unmatched. CDR3 length equals 14 residues. The CDR3 here is CASSLTSGRGELFF. For the CDR3, the DNA is TGTGCCAGCAGTTTGACTAGCGGGAGGGGGGAGCTGTTTTTT.

This chain links TRBV7-2 with TRBJ2-2; TRBD2 might be the D (5 bases). CDR1 is SGHTA, CDR2 FQGNSA, per germline. Between the trimmed V and J ends, which lost 4 bases and 4 bases, there was a span of 10 bases. This CDR3 region has 14 residues. This chain's CDR3 is CASSSGKITGELFF. DNA for the CDR3: TGTGCCAGCAGCTCCGGGAAAATCACCGGGGAGCTGTTTTTT.

The CDR3 DNA reads as TGTGCCACCAGCAGAGATCTCTGGTCAGAGGAATCACCCCTCCACTTT. Translating gives CATSRDLWSEESPLHF. V and J are TRBV15 and TRBJ1-6; D call uncertain. V lost 0 bases and J lost 10, with 16 bases in between. Germline CDR1 LNHNV, CDR2 YYDKDF (reference sequence). The CDR3 totals 16 residues.